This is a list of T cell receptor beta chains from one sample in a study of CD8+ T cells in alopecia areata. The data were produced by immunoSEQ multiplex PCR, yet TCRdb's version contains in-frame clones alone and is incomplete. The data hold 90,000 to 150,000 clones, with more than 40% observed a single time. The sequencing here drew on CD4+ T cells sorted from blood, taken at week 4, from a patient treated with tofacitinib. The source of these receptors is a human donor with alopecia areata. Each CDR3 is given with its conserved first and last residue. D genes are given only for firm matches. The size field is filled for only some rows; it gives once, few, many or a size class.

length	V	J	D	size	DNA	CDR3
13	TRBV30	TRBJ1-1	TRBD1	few	TGTGCCTGGACTCGGGGACAGAGGACTGAAGCTTTCTTT	CAWTRGQRTEAFF
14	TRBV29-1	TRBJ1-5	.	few	TGCAGCGTTGCGGAGGGGGGTAGCAATCAGCCCCAGCATTTT	CSVAEGGSNQPQHF
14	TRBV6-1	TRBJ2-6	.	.	TGTGCCAGCAGTGCGGTCTCTGGGGCCAACGTCCTGACTTTC	CASSAVSGANVLTF
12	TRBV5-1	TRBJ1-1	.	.	TGCGCCAGCAGCACGACCGGCGCGGAAGCTTTCTTT	CASSTTGAEAFF
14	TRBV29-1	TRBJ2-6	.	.	TGCAGCGTTCGGCCGGTCCTCAGTGCCAACGTCCTGACTTTC	CSVRPVLSANVLTF
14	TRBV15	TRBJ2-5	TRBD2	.	TGTGCCACCAGCAGGGAGCTAGCGGAAGAGACCCAGTACTTC	CATSRELAEETQYF
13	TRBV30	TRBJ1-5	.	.	TGTGCCTGGAGTGGTGACGGGAGGCAGCCCCAGCATTTT	CAWSGDGRQPQHF
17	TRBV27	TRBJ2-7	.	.	TGTGCCAGCAGTTTATCGGTCCTCTCGGTTATAGCCTACGAGCAGTACTTC	CASSLSVLSVIAYEQYF
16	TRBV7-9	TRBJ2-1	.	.	TGTGCCAGCAGCTTGACATACTATAATGGGGGTATTGAGCAGTTCTTC	CASSLTYYNGGIEQFF
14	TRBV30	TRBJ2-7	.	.	TGTGCCTGGACGTTAGCGGCCATGCCCTACGAGCAGTACTTC	CAWTLAAMPYEQYF
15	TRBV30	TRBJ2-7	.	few	TGTGCCTGGAGGACCCCTGAACAGGGTTTCCACGAGCAGTACTTC	CAWRTPEQGFHEQYF
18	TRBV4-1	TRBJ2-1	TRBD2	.	TGCGCCAGCAGCCCCCATATTAGCGGGAGGCACCCCTACAATGAGCAGTTCTTC	CASSPHISGRHPYNEQFF
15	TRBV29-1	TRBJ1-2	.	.	TGCAGCGTTGAAAAGGGGCATAGAAGTCGCTATGGCTACACCTTC	CSVEKGHRSRYGYTF
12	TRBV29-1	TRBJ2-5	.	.	TGCAGCGTTCAGACTAGTCGAGAGACCCAGTACTTC	CSVQTSRETQYF
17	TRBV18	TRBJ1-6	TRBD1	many	TGTGCCAGCTCACCGGGGACAGGGGGCCTGGGCAATTCACCCCTCCACTTT	CASSPGTGGLGNSPLHF
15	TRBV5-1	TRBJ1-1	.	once	TGCGCCAGCAGTAAGGAGACAGTGATGAACACTGAAGCTTTCTTT	CASSKETVMNTEAFF
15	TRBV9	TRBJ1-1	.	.	TGTGCCAGCAGCACCTCCCCCATCAGGGGAACTGAAGCTTTCTTT	CASSTSPIRGTEAFF
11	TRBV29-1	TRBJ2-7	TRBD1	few	TGCAGCGGCCGACAGGGCTACGAGCAGTACTTC	CSGRQGYEQYF
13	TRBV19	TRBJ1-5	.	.	TGTGCCAGTAGTATGTCATTCAATCAGCCCCAGCATTTT	CASSMSFNQPQHF
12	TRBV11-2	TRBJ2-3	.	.	TGTGCCACCGAGGACTCCACAGATACGCAGTATTTT	CATEDSTDTQYF
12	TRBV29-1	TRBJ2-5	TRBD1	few	TGCAGCGCTAAGGGACAGCAAGAGACCCAGTACTTC	CSAKGQQETQYF
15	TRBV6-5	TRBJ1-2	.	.	TGTGCCAGCAATAATCTACAAAGGACCAACTATGGCTACACCTTC	CASNNLQRTNYGYTF
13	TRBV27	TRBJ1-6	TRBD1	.	TGTGCCACCAGACAGGGTCCAAATTCACCCCTCCACTTT	CATRQGPNSPLHF
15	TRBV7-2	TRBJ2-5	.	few	TGTGCCAGCAGCTCTCAGACAGCCTGGGCCGAGACCCAGTACTTC	CASSSQTAWAETQYF
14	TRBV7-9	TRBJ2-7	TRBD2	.	TGTGCCAGCAGCGGTAGCGGGGCCTCCTACGAGCAGTACTTC	CASSGSGASYEQYF
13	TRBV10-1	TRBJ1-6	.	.	TGCGCCAGCAGTATCGAGCCCACTTCACCCCTCCACTTT	CASSIEPTSPLHF
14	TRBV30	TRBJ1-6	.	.	TGTGCCTGGAGTACCGCAGGGTTCGGTTCACCCCTCCACTTT	CAWSTAGFGSPLHF
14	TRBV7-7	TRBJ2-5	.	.	TGTGCTAGCAGCTTAGGCCATTTTACTGAGACCCAGTACTTC	CASSLGHFTETQYF
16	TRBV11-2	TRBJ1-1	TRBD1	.	TGTGCCAGCAGCTTGCGTCAGGGGGCGCCTGGGACTGAAGCTTTCTTT	CASSLRQGAPGTEAFF
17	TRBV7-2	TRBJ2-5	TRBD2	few	TGTGCCAGCAGCTTAGAGGCGAGACTAGCGGGAGTAGAGACCCAGTACTTC	CASSLEARLAGVETQYF
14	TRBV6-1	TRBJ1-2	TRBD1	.	TGTGCCAGCAGTTGGGACAGGGGGCGGGATGGCTACACCTTC	CASSWDRGRDGYTF
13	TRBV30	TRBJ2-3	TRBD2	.	TGTGCCTGTTCCGCGGGGGGAACAGATACGCAGTATTTT	CACSAGGTDTQYF
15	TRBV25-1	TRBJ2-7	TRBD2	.	TGTGCCAGCAGTGGGAAAGGACTAGCGGTCCACGAGCAGTACTTC	CASSGKGLAVHEQYF
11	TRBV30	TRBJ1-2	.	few	TGTGCCTGGAGTATCCGCTATGGCTACACCTTC	CAWSIRYGYTF
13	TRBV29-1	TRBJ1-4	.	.	TGCAGCGTTGAGACCCGGGCCGGTGAAAAACTGTTTTTT	CSVETRAGEKLFF
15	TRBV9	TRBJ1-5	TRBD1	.	TGTGCCAGCAGCGTAGGGACAGGGAGGAATCAGCCCCAGCATTTT	CASSVGTGRNQPQHF
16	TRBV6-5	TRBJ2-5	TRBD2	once	TGTGCCAGCAGTTACACTCCACTAGCGCCAGAAGAGACCCAGTACTTC	CASSYTPLAPEETQYF
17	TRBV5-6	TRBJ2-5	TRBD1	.	TGTGCCAGCAGCGGTTTTGGGACAGGGGGCGGAGAGGAGACCCAGTACTTC	CASSGFGTGGGEETQYF